This T cell receptor beta chain was sequenced for a study of PD-1 blockade in classical Hodgkin lymphoma. Study conclusions and caveats: Nivolumab starters within 1 year of ASCT were excluded. Diminished baseline TCR diversity has been reported in newly diagnosed patients relative to healthy donors.

The assay was immunoSEQ multiplex PCR, and TCRdb's table has in-frame clones only and misses some. The data hold approximately 80,000 clones, with roughly nine tenths observed a single time. A note on this clone: Its specificity is not known.

CDR3 length: 13 amino acids. Germline lookup yields CDR1 LNHNV and CDR2 YYDKDF (reference sequence). V was cut by 2 bases and J by 4 bases, with 8 bases left in between. Brentuximab vedotin exposure varied, and every patient relapsed after autologous stem cell transplantation. The sequences come from peripheral blood mononuclear cells (PBMCs), collected at baseline. The clonotype originates from a human donor with classical Hodgkin lymphoma. The genes are TRBV15 and TRBJ2-5; D assignment may be TRBD1 or TRBD2 (5 bases each). The CDR3 region is CATSRPGAETQYF. The CDR3 DNA sequence: TGTGCCACCAGCAGACCCGGGGCAGAGACCCAGTACTTC.